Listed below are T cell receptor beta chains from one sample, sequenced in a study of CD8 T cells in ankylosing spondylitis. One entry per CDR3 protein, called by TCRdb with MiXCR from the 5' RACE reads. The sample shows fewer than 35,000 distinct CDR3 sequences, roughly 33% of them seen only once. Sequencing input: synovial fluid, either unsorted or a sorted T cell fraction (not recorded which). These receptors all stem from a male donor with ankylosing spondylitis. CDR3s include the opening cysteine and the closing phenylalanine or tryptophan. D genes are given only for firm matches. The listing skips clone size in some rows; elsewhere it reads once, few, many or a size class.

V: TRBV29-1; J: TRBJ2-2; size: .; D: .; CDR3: CSVDWGTGELFF; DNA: TGCAGCGTTGATTGGGGTACCGGGGAGCTGTTTTTT
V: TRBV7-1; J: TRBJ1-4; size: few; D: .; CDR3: CASSSGTEITNEKLFF; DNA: TGTGCCAGCAGCTCCGGGACGGAAATCACTAATGAAAAACTGTTTTTT
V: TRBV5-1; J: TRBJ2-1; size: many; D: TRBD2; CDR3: CASSSELVSGNEQFF; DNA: TGCGCCAGCAGCTCCGAATTAGTTAGCGGGAATGAGCAGTTCTTC
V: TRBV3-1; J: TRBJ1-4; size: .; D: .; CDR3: CASSPRGAEATNEKLFF; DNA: TGTGCCAGCAGCCCCCGAGGGGCGGAAGCAACTAATGAAAAACTGTTTTTT
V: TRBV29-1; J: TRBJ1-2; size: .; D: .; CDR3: CSVDEGYSSYGYTF; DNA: TGCAGCGTTGACGAGGGATATTCTTCCTATGGCTACACCTTC
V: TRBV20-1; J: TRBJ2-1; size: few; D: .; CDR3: CSASAESSYNEQFF; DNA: TGCAGTGCCTCAGCGGAGAGCTCCTACAATGAGCAGTTCTTC
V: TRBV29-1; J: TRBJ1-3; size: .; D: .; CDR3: CGFQGIVNTIYF; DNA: TGCGGATTTCAGGGAATAGTGAACACCATATATTTT
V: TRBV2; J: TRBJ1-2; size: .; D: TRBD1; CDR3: CASSEGVTGGADYGYTF; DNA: TGTGCCAGCAGTGAAGGTGTAACAGGGGGCGCCGACTATGGCTACACCTTC
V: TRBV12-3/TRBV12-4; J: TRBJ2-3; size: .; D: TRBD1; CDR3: CASSIYATTGDTTDTQYF; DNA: TGTGCCAGCAGCATATACGCCACTACAGGGGATACCACAGATACGCAGTATTTT
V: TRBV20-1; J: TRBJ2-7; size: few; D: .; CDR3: CSATTIWSPGPPVHEQYF; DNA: TGCAGTGCCACCACCATCTGGTCCCCCGGCCCCCCGGTACACGAGCAGTACTTC
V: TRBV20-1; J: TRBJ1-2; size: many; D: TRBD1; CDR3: CSARDPRQGYGIGGYTF; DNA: TGCAGTGCTAGAGACCCTAGACAGGGATATGGAATTGGTGGCTACACCTTC
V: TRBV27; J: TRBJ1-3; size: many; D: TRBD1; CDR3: CASSLSSDRGLPGNTIYF; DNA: TGTGCCAGCAGTTTAAGCTCAGACAGGGGGCTCCCTGGAAACACCATATATTTT
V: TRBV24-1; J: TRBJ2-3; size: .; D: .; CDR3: CATSDTTDTQYF; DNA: TGTGCCACCAGTGACACTACAGATACGCAGTATTTT
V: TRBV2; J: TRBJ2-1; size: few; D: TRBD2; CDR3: CAIPTGTSVNEQFF; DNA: TGTGCCATACCAACCGGGACTAGCGTTAATGAGCAGTTCTTC
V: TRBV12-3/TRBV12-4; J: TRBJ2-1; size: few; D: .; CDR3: CASSLYINEQFF; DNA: TGTGCCAGCAGTTTATACATCAATGAGCAGTTCTTC
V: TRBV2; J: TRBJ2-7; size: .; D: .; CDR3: CASTLKRQIISYEQYF; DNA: TGTGCCAGCACCTTGAAGAGACAAATTATCTCCTACGAGCAGTACTTC
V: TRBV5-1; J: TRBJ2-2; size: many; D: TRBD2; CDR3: CASSYGTSGSISGELFF; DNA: TGCGCCAGCAGCTACGGGACTAGCGGGAGTATTTCCGGGGAGCTGTTTTTT
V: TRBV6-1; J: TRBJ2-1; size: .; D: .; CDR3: CASGLWEQFF; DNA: TGTGCCAGCGGATTGTGGGAGCAGTTCTTC
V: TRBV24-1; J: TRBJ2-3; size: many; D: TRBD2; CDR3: CATSNYGTSGSLTDTQYF; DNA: TGTGCCACCAGTAATTACGGGACTAGCGGGAGTCTCACAGATACGCAGTATTTT
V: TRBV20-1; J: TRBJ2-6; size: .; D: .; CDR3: CSARRGYSGANVLTF; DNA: TGCAGTGCTAGGCGGGGCTACTCTGGGGCCAACGTCCTGACTTTC
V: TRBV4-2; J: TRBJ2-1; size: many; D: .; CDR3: CASSQGSYNEQFF; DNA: TGTGCCAGCAGCCAAGGCTCCTACAATGAGCAGTTCTTC
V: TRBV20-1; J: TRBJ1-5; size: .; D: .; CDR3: CSAHHGGRSNQPQHF; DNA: TGCAGTGCACATCACGGGGGTCGAAGCAATCAGCCCCAGCATTTT
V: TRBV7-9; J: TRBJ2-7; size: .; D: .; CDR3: CASSSPGRPYEQYF; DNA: TGTGCCAGCAGCTCCCCGGGCCGCCCATACGAGCAGTACTTC
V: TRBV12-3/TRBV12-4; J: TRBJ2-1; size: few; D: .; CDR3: CASSVIPTYNEQFF; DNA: TGTGCCAGCAGTGTTATCCCCACCTACAATGAGCAGTTCTTC
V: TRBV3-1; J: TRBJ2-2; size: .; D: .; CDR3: CASSARTGLEGELFFF; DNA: .
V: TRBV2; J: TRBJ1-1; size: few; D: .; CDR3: CASSDDMTMNTEAFF; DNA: TGTGCCAGCAGTGACGACATGACAATGAACACTGAAGCTTTCTTT
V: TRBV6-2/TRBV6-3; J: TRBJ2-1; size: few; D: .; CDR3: CASSFSQGEGNEQFF; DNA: TGTGCCAGCAGTTTCAGTCAGGGTGAGGGGAATGAGCAGTTCTTC
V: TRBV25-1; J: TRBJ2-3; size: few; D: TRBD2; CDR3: CASSAHGTSGRSTDTQYF; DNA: TGTGCCAGCAGTGCACACGGGACTAGCGGAAGAAGCACAGATACGCAGTATTTT
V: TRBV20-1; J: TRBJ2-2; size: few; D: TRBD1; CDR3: CSARDSTGTGANTGELFF; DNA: TGCAGTGCTAGAGATTCCACCGGGACAGGGGCGAACACCGGGGAGCTGTTTTTT
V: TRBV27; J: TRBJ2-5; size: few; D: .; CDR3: CASSLGVRQETQYF; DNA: TGTGCCAGCAGTTTGGGGGTTCGCCAAGAGACCCAGTACTTC
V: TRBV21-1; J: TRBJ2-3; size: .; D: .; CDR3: CASSKGGTGDTDTQYF; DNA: TGTGCCAGCAGCAAAGGGGGGACAGGGGACACAGATACGCAGTATTTT
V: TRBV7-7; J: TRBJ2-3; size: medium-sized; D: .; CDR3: CASSPEGVLSTDTQYF; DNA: TGTGCCAGCAGCCCAGAAGGAGTTTTGAGCACAGATACGCAGTATTTT
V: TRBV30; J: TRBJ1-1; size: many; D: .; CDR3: CAWSLGQINTEAFF; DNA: TGTGCCTGGAGCCTCGGACAGATCAACACTGAAGCTTTCTTT
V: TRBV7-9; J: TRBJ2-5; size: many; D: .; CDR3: CASSLEVETQYF; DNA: TGTGCCAGCAGCTTAGAGGTCGAGACCCAGTACTTC
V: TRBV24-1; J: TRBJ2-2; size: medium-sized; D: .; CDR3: CATSDPHTGELFF; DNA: TGTGCCACCAGTGATCCCCACACCGGGGAGCTGTTTTTT
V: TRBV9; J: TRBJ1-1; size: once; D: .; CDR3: CASSVGWGQVTEAFF; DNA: TGTGCCAGCAGCGTAGGATGGGGGCAGGTTACTGAAGCTTTCTTT
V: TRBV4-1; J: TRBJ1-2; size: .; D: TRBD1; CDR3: CASSRASTGPPYGYTF; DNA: TGCGCCAGCAGCCGAGCGTCGACAGGGCCCCCCTATGGCTACACCTTC
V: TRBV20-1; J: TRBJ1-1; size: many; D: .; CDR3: CSVDQGRDTEAFF; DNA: TGCAGTGTCGACCAAGGGAGGGACACTGAAGCTTTCTTT